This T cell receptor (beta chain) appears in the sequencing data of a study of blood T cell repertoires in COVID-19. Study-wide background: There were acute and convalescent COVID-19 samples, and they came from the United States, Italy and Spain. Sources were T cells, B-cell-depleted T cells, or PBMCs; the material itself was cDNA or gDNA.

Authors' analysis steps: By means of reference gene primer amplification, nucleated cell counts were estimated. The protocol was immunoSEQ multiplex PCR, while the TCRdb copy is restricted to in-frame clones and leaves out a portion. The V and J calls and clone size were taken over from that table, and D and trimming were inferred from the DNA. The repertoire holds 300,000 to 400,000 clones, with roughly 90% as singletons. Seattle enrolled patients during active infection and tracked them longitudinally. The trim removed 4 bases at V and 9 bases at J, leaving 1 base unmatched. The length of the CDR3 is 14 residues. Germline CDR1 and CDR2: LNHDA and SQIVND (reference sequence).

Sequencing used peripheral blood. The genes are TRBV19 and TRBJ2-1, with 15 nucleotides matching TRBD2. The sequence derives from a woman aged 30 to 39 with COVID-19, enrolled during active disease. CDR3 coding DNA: TGTGCCAGTAGTAGGGGACTAGCGGGAGGTGAGCAGTTCTTC. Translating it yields CASSRGLAGGEQFF.